This TCR beta chain was profiled in a study of cytomegalovirus exposure and HLA in healthy donors. General study findings and limits: Researchers reported in a later analysis that a missense DCLRE1C variant was tied to TCR beta V- and J-gene trimming. In most subjects, TCR beta sequences reportedly gave accurate predictions of HLA-A and HLA-B alleles. An analysis that was carried out later associated 15,000 to 20,000 TCR beta sequences with HLA alleles at 0.05 false discovery rate.

PCR was performed using 60 Vbeta and 13 Jbeta primers. TCRdb's copy holds only in-frame clones and misses some; the assay was immunoSEQ multiplex PCR. Across some 130,000 clones, the top ten clones capture around 1.6% of the sample. In the case of this clone: Its antigen remains unknown.

After removal of 5 bases from V and 2 bases from J, the junction contained 3 bases not matched to a gene. The CDR3 sequence is 15 residues long. Per the germline V gene, CDR1 is SGHTA and CDR2 is FQGNSA. This clonotype was obtained from a woman aged 40-49 years in good health and CMV-seropositive. The genes are TRBV7-2 and TRBJ2-7; 13 bases agree with TRBD2. Sequencing was carried out using PBMCs. CDR3 bases: TGTGCCAGCAGCCGGGGACTAGCGGGAACCTACGAGCAGTACTTC. Translated, it gives CASSRGLAGTYEQYF.